A single sample is the source of the 30 T cell receptor beta chains below, sequenced in a study of Graves' ophthalmopathy and Graves' hyperthyroidism. RNA transcripts yielded amplified TCR beta CDR3 regions. RT-PCR with HTBI primers came first, then second-round multiplex PCR. TCRdb reprocessed the multiplex PCR reads via MiXCR and lists one record per CDR3 protein. The sample includes about 740,000 distinct CDR3 sequences, 40% of them seen just once. Source material: peripheral blood. Receptor source: an adult man with Graves' ophthalmopathy.

This chain uses TRBV19 with TRBJ1-1, with unresolved D. Germline CDR1 and CDR2: LNHDA and SQIVND (reference sequence). The V end was cut by 3 bases, the J end by 8 bases, with 13 bases between. The CDR3 covers 13 residues. The CDR3 DNA sequence: TGTGCCAGTAGTATGGAACTAGCGGCCGAAGCTTTCTTT. Translation gives CASSMELAAEAFF. The whole variable domain, remainder taken from reference TRBV19 and TRBJ1-1, is DGGITQSPKYLFRKEGQNVTLSCEQNLNHDAMYWYRQDPGQGLRLIYYSQIVNDFQKGDIAEGYSVSREKKESFPLTVTSAQKNPTAFYLCASSMELAAEAFFGQGTRLTVV.

The chain links TRBV15 to TRBJ1-2, with 8 bases that match TRBD1. CDR3 length: 16 amino acids. V shed 1 base and J 3 bases; nucleotides not matched to a gene: 7. The V gene's germline CDR1 is LNHNV and CDR2 YYDKDF (reference sequence). The CDR3: CATSRGTGIIDYGYTF. The CDR3 DNA is TGTGCCACCAGCAGAGGGACAGGGATTATCGACTATGGCTACACCTTC.

As for this clonotype: At one end the junction does not follow the germline gene, possibly because of a read error. J is TRBJ1-1 and V is TRBV7-9, with D maybe TRBD1 (5 bases). The CDR3 has 15 residues. The germline V gene encodes CDR1 SEHNR and CDR2 FQNEAQ (reference sequence). The CDR3 sequence is CASSQVTGLGTEAFF. The CDR3 DNA is TGCGCCAGCAGCCAAGTTACAGGTCTGGGCACTGAAGCTTTCTTT.

As for this clonotype: This likely comes from a read error, as the CDR3 has no conserved phenylalanine or tryptophan at its end. The chain combines TRBV7-9 with TRBJ1-2; possible D gene TRBD1, 5 bases. The V and J ends lost 3 bases and 11 bases respectively, with 7 bases between them. CDR1 and CDR2 from the germline V gene are SEHNR and FQNEAQ (reference sequence). The CDR3 is made up of 10 amino acids. As DNA, the CDR3 is TGTGCCAGCAGCTTGGGGGGGTACACCCTC. Encoded protein: CASSLGGYTL.

In nucleotides, the CDR3 is TGCAGTGCTAGAGTAGGGGGCGGCACAGATACGCAGTATTTT. It codes for CSARVGGGTDTQYF. The rearrangement links TRBV20-1 to TRBJ2-3, with 7 nucleotides matching TRBD1. V was clipped by 1 base and J by 1 base; unmatched bases: 2. The CDR3 is 14 amino acids. Germline V gene lookup returns CDR1 DFQATT and CDR2 SNEGSKA (reference sequence).

This chain links TRBV10-1 with TRBJ2-3, with TRBD1 as a possible D gene (5 bases). V was pared by 3 bases and J by 2 bases, with 12 bases between. This CDR3 has 15 amino acids. Germline lookup yields CDR1 WNHNN and CDR2 SYGVQD (reference sequence). CDR3 coding DNA: TGCGCCAGCAGTGAAGGGGCGAAGGTCACAGATACGCAGTATTTT. Encoded protein: CASSEGAKVTDTQYF.

This clonotype occurred many times. CDR3 region: CASSTRTGNTEAFF. CDR3 DNA sequence: TGTGCCAGTAGTACCAGGACAGGGAACACTGAAGCTTTCTTT. The chain uses TRBV19 and TRBJ1-1; 7 bases align to TRBD1. The junction had 3 bases not matched to a gene; V was cut back by 4 bases and J by 1 base. The CDR3 contains 14 residues. Germline V CDR1 and CDR2: LNHDA, SQIVND (reference sequence).

This clonotype was observed a handful of times. This sequence joins TRBV10-3 and TRBJ1-2; D unclear. V was clipped by 10 bases and J by 5 bases, with 29 bases between them. CDR3 size: 17 residues. Germline assignment: CDR1 ENHRY and CDR2 SYGVKD. The CDR3 reads CASWFTPTSLDRYGYTF. The CDR3 nucleotides are TGTGCCAGCTGGTTCACCCCGACAAGCCTTGACCGTTATGGCTACACCTTC.

Only a few counts were recorded for this clonotype. The rearrangement links TRBV12-3 or TRBV12-4 to TRBJ1-2; 8 bases are a match to TRBD1. The CDR3 totals 16 residues. With 2 bases clipped from V and 4 bases from J, the junction kept 9 bases outside the gene matches. The CDR3 here is CASSLPPGQGFYGYTF. CDR3 in DNA: TGTGCCAGCAGTTTACCACCCGGACAGGGATTCTATGGCTACACCTTC.

This clonotype was detected many times. The chain joins TRBV29-1 to TRBJ2-7, with 7 bases that match TRBD1. The CDR3 consists of 13 residues. V trimming: 6 bases; J trimming: 4 bases; junction bases outside the gene matches: 9. The germline V gene has CDR1 SQVTM and CDR2 ANQGSEA. CDR3 loop: CSVRPTGRYEQYF. The DNA for the CDR3 is TGCAGCGTGAGGCCGACAGGGCGATACGAGCAGTACTTC.

This clonotype occurred once. The chain has TRBV5-6 and TRBJ1-1; D might be TRBD1 (5 bases). The germline V and J ends were trimmed by 2 bases and 6 bases, with 14 bases remaining between them. The CDR3 is 14 amino acids. Germline-derived CDR1 and CDR2 are SGHDT and YYEEEE. CDR3 loop: CASSLPGLMAEAFF. DNA for the CDR3: TGTGCCAGCAGCTTACCGGGGCTGATGGCTGAAGCTTTCTTT.

This chain joins TRBV19 and TRBJ2-6; D possibly corresponds to TRBD2 (6 bases). CDR3 length: 20 amino acids. CDR1 is LNHDA and CDR2 is SQIVND in the germline V gene (reference sequence). Between the trimmed V and J ends, which lost 5 bases and 0 bases, there was a span of 23 bases. The CDR3 region has the DNA TGTGCCAGTAGTGAAAATCCGTGGAGAGGGACTTACTCTGGGGCCAACGTCCTGACTTTC. Encoded protein: CASSENPWRGTYSGANVLTF.

The V call is TRBV27, the J call TRBJ2-5; 9 bases match TRBD1. V gave up 2 bases and J gave up 7 bases; unmatched junction bases: 8. The V gene's germline CDR1 is MNHEY and CDR2 SMNVEV (reference sequence). The CDR3 extends over 15 amino acids. The CDR3 nucleotides are TGTGCCAGCAGTTTAGAACAGGGGGCGAGGGTGACCCAGTACTTC. Translation: CASSLEQGARVTQYF.

This clonotype occurred many times. Mismatch with germline at one junction end may stem from a read error. The genes are TRBV24-1 and TRBJ1-5; 8 bases are a match to TRBD1. The CDR3 runs 15 residues. Germline V gene sequence: CDR1 KGHDR, CDR2 SFDVKD. CDR3 sequence (DNA): TGTGCCAGCAGTTTCGGGACAGGAGGCGGTCAGCCCCAGCATTTT. Translating it yields CASSFGTGGGQPQHF.

This clonotype has a count of ten or more. This chain uses TRBV2 with TRBJ1-5, with 9 bases that match TRBD1. V lost 6 bases and J lost 6; bases outside the gene matches: 12. The CDR3 runs 16 residues. Germline CDR1 reads SNHLY; CDR2 reads FYNNEI. The CDR3 loop reads CASSGTGRLGGQPQHF. The DNA for the CDR3 is TGTGCCAGCAGCGGGACAGGGCGGCTCGGGGGTCAGCCCCAGCATTTT.

In its sample, this clonotype was seen many times. J is TRBJ2-5 and V is TRBV15; no clear D gene. The germline gives CDR1 LNHNV, CDR2 YYDKDF (reference sequence). Trimming shortened V by 4 bases and J by 5 bases, and 14 bases separated the two germline ends. CDR3 size: 14 residues. CDR3 bases: TGTGCCACCAGCACCTCAGACCGGTCGGAGACCCAGTACTTC. This gives the protein CATSTSDRSETQYF.

This clonotype was recorded many times. The chain uses TRBV19 and TRBJ1-5; TRBD1 agrees at 8 bases. CDR3 size: 15 residues. Germline V CDR1 and CDR2: LNHDA, SQIVND (reference sequence). Unmatched junction bases numbered 8, after V lost 6 bases and J lost 4 bases. The CDR3 DNA sequence: TGTGCCAGTAGCGCGAACAGGGGGACGAATCAGCCCCAGCATTTT. This gives the protein CASSANRGTNQPQHF.

On this clonotype itself: Its ends do not fully match the called genes, so a read error is possible. The chain links TRBV7-9 to TRBJ1-4; TRBD1 is a possible D gene (6 bases). The CDR3 contains 17 residues. The germline CDR1 and CDR2 sequences are SEHNR and FQNEAQ (reference sequence). CDR3 nucleotide sequence: TGCGCCAGCAGCCTCTGGGACATACAGGGCACTAATGAAAAACTGTTTTTT. This gives the protein CASSLWDIQGTNEKLFF.

This rearrangement joins TRBV7-9 to TRBJ1-6, with 11 bases identical to TRBD1. With V trimmed by 4 bases and J by 10 bases, 9 bases remained unmatched. Germline V gene sequence: CDR1 SEHNR, CDR2 FQNEAQ (reference sequence). The CDR3 spans 16 residues. CDR3 amino acids: CASSWTPGQGESPLHF. The CDR3 DNA sequence: TGTGCCAGCAGCTGGACCCCGGGACAGGGGGAATCACCCCTCCACTTT.

A remark on this clonotype: The junction does not match germline at one end; this may be a read error. The chain couples TRBV10-3 to TRBJ2-2; unclear D gene. Germline values: CDR1 ENHRY, CDR2 SYGVKD. This CDR3 has 13 residues. The CDR3 coding sequence is TGTGCCAGCAGTGTCTTCAACACCGGGGAGCTGTTTTTT. This encodes CASSVFNTGELFF.

This clonotype was counted only a few times. The gene calls are TRBV5-5 and TRBJ2-5, with 10 bases that match TRBD2. Trimming at V came to 4 bases and at J to 0 bases, leaving 6 bases not matched to a gene. In germline, CDR1 is SGHKS, CDR2 YYEKEE (reference sequence). This CDR3 contains 16 residues. The CDR3 DNA sequence: TGTGCCAGCAGCGTAACTAGCGGGGTATACCAAGAGACCCAGTACTTC. This encodes CASSVTSGVYQETQYF.

This clonotype has a handful of counts. V gene TRBV25-1 combines with J gene TRBJ1-5; a possible D gene is TRBD1 (6 bases). Between the trimmed V and J ends, which lost 3 bases and 0 bases, there was a span of 9 bases. Germline CDR1 reads MGHDK; CDR2 reads SYGVNS. The CDR3 has 15 amino acids. The chain's CDR3 is CASSDRGVSNQPQHF. Written as DNA, the CDR3 is TGTGCCAGCAGTGACAGGGGTGTTAGCAATCAGCCCCAGCATTTT.

A note on this clonotype: This sequence may be a read error, since a much larger clone differs from it by one base. The chain combines TRBV15 with TRBJ2-6, with D perhaps matching TRBD1 (5 bases). Germline CDR1 LNHNV, CDR2 YYDKDF (reference sequence). The CDR3 has 16 amino acids. The CDR3 DNA is TGTGCCACCAGCAGAGATCAGCTCTCTGGGGCCAACGTCCTGAGTTTC. This translates into CATSRDQLSGANVLSF.

This clonotype has a count of ten or more. V is TRBV2 and J is TRBJ2-7, with D tentatively TRBD1 or TRBD2 (5 bases each). The CDR3 contains 13 residues. Germline V gives CDR1 SNHLY, CDR2 FYNNEI. Trimming shortened V by 6 bases and J by 2 bases, and 11 bases separated the two germline ends. The CDR3 nucleotides read TGTGCCAGCAGAGGCCCGGGGCCCTACGAGCAGTACTTC. It specifies CASRGPGPYEQYF. Full variable domain (outside the CDR3, taken from reference TRBV2 and TRBJ2-7): EPEVTQTPSHQVTQMGQEVILRCVPISNHLYFYWYRQILGQKVEFLVSFYNNEISEKSEIFDDQFSVERPDGSNFTLKIRSTKLEDSAMYFCASRGPGPYEQYFGPGTRLTVT.

With respect to this clonotype: This could be a read error, since a much larger clone is one nucleotide away. The chain has TRBV7-9 and TRBJ1-2, with no clear D. This CDR3 region has 11 residues. Germline-derived CDR1 and CDR2 are SEHNR and FQNEAQ (reference sequence). Here the CDR3 reads CAGSLLLDYTF. The CDR3 DNA reads TGTGCCGGCAGCTTATTGTTGGACTACACCTTC.

The CDR3 region is CAISERAADSYEQYF. The CDR3, as DNA: TGTGCCATCAGTGAAAGGGCGGCAGACTCCTACGAGCAGTACTTC. The J gene is TRBJ2-7, the V gene TRBV10-3; no reliable D call. Germline CDR1 ENHRY, CDR2 SYGVKD. Deletions cut 3 bases from V and 0 bases from J, with 12 bases between. The CDR3 has 15 residues.

This clonotype was counted many times. V usage is TRBV2 and J usage is TRBJ2-6; maybe TRBD1 (6 bases). Trimming pared 6 bases from V and 0 bases from J, leaving 18 bases between. Germline values: CDR1 SNHLY, CDR2 FYNNEI. The CDR3 sequence is 18 residues long. CDR3 DNA sequence: TGTGCCAGCAGGATCCGGGACACTACCCTCTCTGGGGCCAACGTCCTGACTTTC. Its translation is CASRIRDTTLSGANVLTF.

The rearrangement joins TRBV7-8 to TRBJ2-7; TRBD1 aligns across 8 bases. The CDR3 is 14 amino acids. Germline assignment: CDR1 SGHVS and CDR2 FQNEAQ. Losses at the gene ends were 2 bases for V and 6 bases for J; bases not matched to a gene: 6. The CDR3 bases are TGTGCCAGCAGCTTAATGGACGGGACAGGCGAGCAGTACTTC. The encoded protein is CASSLMDGTGEQYF.

J is TRBJ1-2 and V is TRBV9, with 10 positions matching TRBD1. CDR1 is SGDLS, CDR2 YYNGEE, per germline. V was pared by 4 bases and J by 8 bases, with 17 bases of the junction left unmatched. The CDR3 runs to 17 residues. The CDR3 DNA sequence: TGTGCCAGCAGCTTTTCGACAGGGGGCGTAAGGAGAGGGGGCTACACCTTC. Its protein product is CASSFSTGGVRRGGYTF.

This clonotype came up many times. The chain uses TRBV7-9 and TRBJ2-7; maybe TRBD1 (6 bases). There are 12 residues in the CDR3. Germline-derived CDR1 and CDR2 are SEHNR and FQNEAQ (reference sequence). V dropped 7 bases and J dropped 2 bases, with 9 bases sitting between them. CDR3 region: CASTDSPYEQYF. The CDR3 nucleotides are TGTGCCAGCACGGACAGCCCCTACGAGCAGTACTTC.